This T cell receptor beta chain was sequenced for a study of blood T cells in healthy people across ages. Note on this clonotype: Its antigen remains unknown.

A sample-barcoded 5' primer and a J-beta primer mix were used in a second PCR of roughly 7 to 12 cycles. Carrying 12 random nucleotides, a template-switch adaptor labeled each individual cDNA molecule. TCRdb processed the 5' RACE reads anew with MiXCR; each CDR3 protein has one entry. The data contain 1.5 million to 2 million distinct CDR3 sequences, roughly 30% of them singletons. V was pared by 3 bases and J by 3 bases, with 9 bases of the junction left unmatched. The germline CDR1 and CDR2 sequences are SGHAT and FQNNGV. The CDR3 runs 16 residues. Caucasian individuals from Russia who were healthy and aged roughly 6 to 95 acted as donors. Every sample yielded at least 6.5 million isolated PBMCs. General study results and limits: Roughly linear age-related decline in beta diversity appeared, significant by age around 40.

The sequence was obtained from a woman younger than 45 in good health. The sample comprised blood. The chain recombines TRBV11-2 with TRBJ2-5; 8 bases fit TRBD1. CDR3 in amino acids: CASSFEQGAMEETQYF. The CDR3 DNA reads as TGTGCCAGCAGCTTCGAGCAGGGGGCTATGGAAGAGACCCAGTACTTC.